These T cell receptor beta chains were read from a single sample in a study of neurological immune-mediated disorders. TCRdb itself ran the 5' RACE reads through MiXCR, one entry per CDR3 protein. The top ten hold about 2% of the sample, which has tens of thousands of distinct CDR3 sequences, 10% seen once. Sequencing input: PBMCs. The receptors here all came from a man aged 40-49 years in good health. CDR3s include the opening cysteine and the closing phenylalanine or tryptophan. D genes are given only for firm matches. Clone size appears in some rows only: once, few, many, or a class for an expanded clone.

length: 15; V: TRBV5-1; J: TRBJ1-1; size: many; D: NA; CDR3: CASSLGGGQPTEAFF; DNA: TGCGCCAGCAGCCTGGGGGGCGGGCAGCCCACTGAAGCTTTCTTT
length: 14; V: TRBV7-8; J: TRBJ2-3; size: many; D: NA; CDR3: CASNMGRGENTQYF; DNA: TGTGCCAGCAACATGGGCAGGGGGGAGAATACGCAGTATTTT
length: 15; V: TRBV3-1; J: TRBJ2-7; size: many; D: TRBD2; CDR3: CASSQRKAGGDEQYF; DNA: TGTGCCAGCAGCCAAAGGAAAGCGGGAGGTGACGAGCAGTACTTC
length: 16; V: TRBV20-1; J: TRBJ2-2; size: NA; D: TRBD2; CDR3: CSASRLRGGDTGELFF; DNA: TGCAGTGCTTCTAGATTGCGGGGGGGCGACACCGGGGAGCTGTTTTTT
length: 12; V: TRBV24-1; J: TRBJ2-5; size: many; D: NA; CDR3: CATSDLGETQYF; DNA: TGTGCCACCAGTGATTTAGGAGAGACCCAGTACTTC
length: 18; V: TRBV7-8; J: TRBJ2-2; size: many; D: NA; CDR3: CASSSGWGRGPNTGELFF; DNA: TGTGCCAGCAGCTCCGGGTGGGGGCGGGGCCCGAACACCGGGGAGCTGTTTTTT
length: 15; V: TRBV7-9; J: TRBJ2-7; size: many; D: NA; CDR3: CASSHFGGLEDEQYF; DNA: TGTGCCAGCAGCCATTTTGGGGGCCTAGAGGACGAGCAGTACTTC
length: 15; V: TRBV5-1; J: TRBJ2-1; size: many; D: NA; CDR3: CASSLKGGMGDEQFF; DNA: TGCGCCAGCAGCTTAAAGGGCGGGATGGGAGATGAGCAGTTCTTC
length: 15; V: TRBV6-5; J: TRBJ1-5; size: many; D: NA; CDR3: CASSPQDRPNQPQHF; DNA: TGTGCCAGCAGTCCCCAGGACAGACCCAATCAGCCCCAGCATTTT
length: 15; V: TRBV5-1; J: TRBJ1-6; size: many; D: NA; CDR3: CASSLGRPGDSPLHF; DNA: TGCGCCAGCAGCTTGGGACGGCCGGGGGATTCACCCCTCCACTTT
length: 18; V: TRBV6-2/TRBV6-3; J: TRBJ2-1; size: few; D: TRBD2; CDR3: CASSHPWALAGAHNEQFF; DNA: TGTGCCAGCAGTCACCCATGGGCTCTAGCGGGAGCCCACAATGAGCAGTTCTTC
length: 11; V: TRBV20-1; J: TRBJ2-1; size: many; D: TRBD2; CDR3: CASGPYNEQFF; DNA: TGTGCTAGCGGACCCTACAATGAGCAGTTCTTC
length: 12; V: TRBV18; J: TRBJ2-5; size: NA; D: NA; CDR3: CASSPRQETQYF; DNA: TGTGCCAGCTCACCACGGCAAGAGACCCAGTACTTC
length: 16; V: TRBV7-2; J: TRBJ2-1; size: many; D: NA; CDR3: CASSLAFSSSYNEQFF; DNA: TGTGCCAGCAGCTTAGCTTTTTCTAGCTCCTACAATGAGCAGTTCTTC
length: 16; V: TRBV20-1; J: TRBJ2-3; size: many; D: NA; CDR3: CSARDLGSRLTDTQYF; DNA: TGCAGTGCTAGAGATCTCGGGAGCAGGTTGACAGATACGCAGTATTTT
length: 13; V: TRBV29-1; J: TRBJ2-7; size: many; D: NA; CDR3: CSVAGVLSYEQYF; DNA: TGCAGCGTTGCCGGGGTACTTTCCTACGAGCAGTACTTC
length: 14; V: TRBV5-1; J: TRBJ2-1; size: many; D: NA; CDR3: CASSLGNQGTFEFF; DNA: TGCGCCAGCAGCTTGGGGAACCAGGGAACCTTCGAGTTCTTC
length: 15; V: TRBV5-4; J: TRBJ1-2; size: many; D: TRBD1; CDR3: CASSPIQGAHRGYTF; DNA: TGTGCCAGCAGCCCAATACAGGGGGCGCATCGTGGCTACACCTTC
length: 15; V: TRBV4-2; J: TRBJ2-5; size: many; D: TRBD2; CDR3: CASSQEKLAGETQYF; DNA: TGTGCCAGCAGCCAAGAAAAACTAGCGGGAGAGACCCAGTACTTC
length: 14; V: TRBV6-5; J: TRBJ2-2; size: many; D: NA; CDR3: CASSYLGATGELFF; DNA: TGTGCCAGCAGTTACTTAGGGGCCACCGGGGAGCTGTTTTTT
length: 16; V: TRBV5-1; J: TRBJ2-4; size: many; D: NA; CDR3: CASSLNVRGGQHIQYF; DNA: TGCGCCAGCAGCTTGAATGTTAGGGGCGGCCAACACATTCAGTACTTC
length: 16; V: TRBV27; J: TRBJ2-5; size: NA; D: NA; CDR3: CARKLGPGSLQETQYF; DNA: TGTGCTAGAAAATTAGGGCCGGGCAGCTTGCAAGAGACCCAGTACTTC
length: 15; V: TRBV24-1; J: TRBJ1-2; size: many; D: TRBD1; CDR3: CATSDRQGAYYGYTF; DNA: TGTGCCACCAGTGATCGACAGGGGGCCTACTATGGCTACACCTTC
length: 12; V: TRBV24-1; J: TRBJ2-2; size: NA; D: NA; CDR3: CTTSGGPGELFF; DNA: TGTACCACCAGTGGAGGGCCCGGGGAGCTATTTTTT
length: 21; V: TRBV15; J: TRBJ2-4; size: NA; D: NA; CDR3: CVTSREGTGDPIFPAKNIQYF; DNA: TGTGTCACCAGCAGAGAAGGGACCGGGGACCCAATATTCCCAGCCAAAAACATTCAGTACTTC
length: 14; V: TRBV5-1; J: TRBJ1-1; size: many; D: NA; CDR3: CASSLQGPNTEAFF; DNA: TGCGCCAGCAGCTTACAGGGACCGAACACTGAAGCTTTCTTT
length: 13; V: TRBV5-1; J: TRBJ2-1; size: NA; D: NA; CDR3: CASLGGSVNEQFF; DNA: TGCGCCAGCCTAGGGGGATCCGTGAATGAGCAGTTCTTC
length: 15; V: TRBV5-1; J: TRBJ2-5; size: many; D: TRBD2; CDR3: CASSFGGSGGETQYF; DNA: TGCGCCAGCAGCTTTGGAGGTAGCGGGGGTGAGACCCAGTACTTC
length: 13; V: TRBV5-1; J: TRBJ2-3; size: many; D: TRBD2; CDR3: CASSPGRGDTQYF; DNA: TGCGCCAGCAGCCCCGGGAGGGGGGATACGCAGTATTTT
length: 13; V: TRBV29-1; J: TRBJ2-3; size: many; D: NA; CDR3: CSVAEWGTDTQYF; DNA: TGCAGCGTTGCCGAGTGGGGCACAGATACGCAGTATTTT
length: 20; V: TRBV7-9; J: TRBJ2-3; size: many; D: TRBD2; CDR3: CASSFTPGLAGALIADTQYF; DNA: TGTGCCAGCAGCTTTACCCCGGGACTAGCGGGAGCTTTGATCGCAGATACGCAGTATTTT
length: 14; V: TRBV5-6; J: TRBJ1-1; size: many; D: NA; CDR3: CASSSRGLNTEAFF; DNA: TGTGCCAGCAGCTCAAGGGGACTTAACACTGAAGCTTTCTTT